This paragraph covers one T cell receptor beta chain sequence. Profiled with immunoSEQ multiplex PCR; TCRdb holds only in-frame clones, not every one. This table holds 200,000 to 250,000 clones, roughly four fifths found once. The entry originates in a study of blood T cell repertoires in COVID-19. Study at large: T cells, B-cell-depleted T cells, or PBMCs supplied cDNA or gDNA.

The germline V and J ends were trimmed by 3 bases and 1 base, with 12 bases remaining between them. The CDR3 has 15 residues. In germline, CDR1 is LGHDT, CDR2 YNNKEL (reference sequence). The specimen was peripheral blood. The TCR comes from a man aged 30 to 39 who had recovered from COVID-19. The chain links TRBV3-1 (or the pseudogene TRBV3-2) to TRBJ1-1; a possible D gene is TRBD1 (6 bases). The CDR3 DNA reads TGTGCCAGCAGCCACAGAGACAGGCCGAACACTGAAGCTTTCTTT. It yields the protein CASSHRDRPNTEAFF.